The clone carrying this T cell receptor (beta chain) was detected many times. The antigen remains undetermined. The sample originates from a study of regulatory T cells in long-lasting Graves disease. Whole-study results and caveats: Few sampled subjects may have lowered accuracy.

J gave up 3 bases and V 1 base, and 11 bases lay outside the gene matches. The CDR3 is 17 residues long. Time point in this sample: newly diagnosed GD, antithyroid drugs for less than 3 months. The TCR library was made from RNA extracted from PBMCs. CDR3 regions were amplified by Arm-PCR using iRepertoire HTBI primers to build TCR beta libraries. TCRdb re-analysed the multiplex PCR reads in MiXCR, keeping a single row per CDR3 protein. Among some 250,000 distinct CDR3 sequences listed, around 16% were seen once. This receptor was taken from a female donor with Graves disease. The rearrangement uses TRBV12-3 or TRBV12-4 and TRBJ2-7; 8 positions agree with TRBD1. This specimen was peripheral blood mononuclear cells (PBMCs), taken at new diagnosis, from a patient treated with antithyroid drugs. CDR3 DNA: TGTGCCAGCAGTTTAGTTGCCAGGAGACAGGGGAACTACGAGCAGTACTTC. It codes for CASSLVARRQGNYEQYF.